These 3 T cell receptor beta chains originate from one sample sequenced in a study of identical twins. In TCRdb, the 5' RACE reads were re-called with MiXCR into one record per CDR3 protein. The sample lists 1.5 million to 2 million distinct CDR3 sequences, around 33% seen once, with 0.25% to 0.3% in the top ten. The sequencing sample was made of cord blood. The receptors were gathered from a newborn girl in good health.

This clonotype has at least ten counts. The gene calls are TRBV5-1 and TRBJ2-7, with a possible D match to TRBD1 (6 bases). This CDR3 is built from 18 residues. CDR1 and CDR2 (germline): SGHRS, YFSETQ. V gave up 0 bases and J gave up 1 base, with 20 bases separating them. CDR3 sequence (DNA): TGCGCCAGCAGCTTGGAGTCGCGGACAGAAGGTTTTTCCTACGAGCAGTACTTC. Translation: CASSLESRTEGFSYEQYF.

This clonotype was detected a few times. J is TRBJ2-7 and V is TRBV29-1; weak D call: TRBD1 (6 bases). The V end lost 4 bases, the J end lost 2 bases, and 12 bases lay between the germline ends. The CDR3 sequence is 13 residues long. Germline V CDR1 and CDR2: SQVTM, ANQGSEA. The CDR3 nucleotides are TGCAGCGTTGCACGGGACACTCCCTACGAGCAGTACTTC. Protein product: CSVARDTPYEQYF.

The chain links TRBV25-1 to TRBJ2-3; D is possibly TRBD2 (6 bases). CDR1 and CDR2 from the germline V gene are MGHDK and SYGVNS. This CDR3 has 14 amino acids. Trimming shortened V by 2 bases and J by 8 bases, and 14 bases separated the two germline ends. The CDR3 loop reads CASSESGGAPTQYF. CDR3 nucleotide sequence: TGTGCCAGCAGTGAAAGTGGAGGGGCCCCTACGCAGTATTTT.